This section outlines one T cell receptor beta chain sequence together with its context. The conserved phenylalanine or tryptophan is not found at the CDR3 terminus, so this likely reflects a read error. TCRdb's copy holds only in-frame clones and misses some; the assay was immunoSEQ multiplex PCR. The profile shows fewer than 20,000 clones, around 95% of them singletons. The entry originates in a study of graft-versus-host responses after intestinal transplantation. Study at large: Induction with anti-thymocyte globulin, then tacrolimus and steroids for around three years, was given to all recipients.

V was cut by 4 bases and J by 10 bases, with 5 bases left in between. The V gene's germline CDR1 is MNHEY and CDR2 SVGAGI. The CDR3 runs 11 residues. The receptor was derived from a human patient who received an intestinal transplant, so some T cells may come from the graft donor. V usage is TRBV6-5 and J usage is TRBJ1-6, with D possibly being TRBD1 (5 bases). Sample: PBMCs, taken 23 days after intestinal transplant. The CDR3 DNA follows: TGTGCCAGCAGTTCAGGGTCACCCCTCCACTCT. It is translated as CASSSGSPLHS.